Reported below is one T cell receptor (beta chain). Its antigen is not identified. Germline CDR1 SGHRS, CDR2 YFSETQ. Trimming cost V 2 bases and J 3 bases; bases outside gene matches: 3. The CDR3 extends over 15 amino acids. These data come from a study of vaccination effects on CD4 cells after COVID-19. Study overall: Post-vaccine sampling occurred a median 72 days after the second dose. Whole-study results and caveats: Convalescent patients were few in the study, and early post-infection timepoints were absent. By a late point after vaccination, infection- and vaccine-induced clones had shrunk markedly through clonal contraction.

Sequencing was preceded by expansion of antigen-specific CD4+ T cells with viral peptide pools in the ViraFEST assay. Following culture for about 11 days, CD4+ T cells were isolated. Everyone in the study got two shots of either the BNT162b2 or mRNA-1273 vaccine. It was with about 10 IU/ml IL-2 and around 10 ug/ml peptides that a few million PBMC per well were cultured. Only in-frame clones appear in the TCRdb table, and some are missing; sequencing was by immunoSEQ multiplex PCR. Here the sample spans over 30,000 clones, about four fifths being singletons. The chain carries TRBV5-1 and TRBJ2-2, with TRBD1 matching 8 bases. This TCR was sampled from a human donor who received a COVID-19 vaccine. Some clones in this sample may be carry-over from other donors' samples. The sequencing here drew on CD4+ T cells from PBMCs cultured with HCoV-NL63 spike peptides, taken after COVID-19 vaccination. The CDR3 sequence is CASSLIQGDTGELFF. The CDR3 DNA reads as TGCGCCAGCAGCTTAATACAGGGGGACACCGGGGAGCTGTTTTTT. The whole variable domain, remainder taken from reference TRBV5-1 and TRBJ2-2, is KAGVTQTPRYLIKTRGQQVTLSCSPISGHRSVSWYQQTPGQGLQFLFEYFSETQRNKGNFPGRFSGRQFSNSRSEMNVSTLELGDSALYLCASSLIQGDTGELFFGEGSRLTVL.